Listed below are T cell receptor beta chains from one sample, sequenced in a study of blood T cell repertoires in COVID-19. This table comes from immunoSEQ multiplex PCR, and its TCRdb copy is limited to in-frame clones, with some not included. The sample holds about 90,000 clones, approximately 84% seen once. Material for sequencing was peripheral blood. The origin of the receptors is a man aged 80 or over with active or convalescent COVID-19. Each CDR3 is given with its conserved first and last residue. A D gene is named only where the DNA matches it firmly. The size of a clone is reported for some rows only, either as once, few or many, or as a class for expanded clones.

cdr3_aa cdr3_nt d_call v_call clone_size j_call
CATPQGAGGYTF TGTGCCACTCCACAGGGGGCTGGCGGCTACACCTTC TRBD1 TRBV9 NA TRBJ1-2
CASSDPGLAGGLGNEQFF TGTGCCAGCAGTGATCCGGGACTAGCGGGGGGGCTTGGAAATGAGCAGTTCTTC TRBD2 TRBV6-1 NA TRBJ2-1
CAWSVERGWGLSSSYNSPLHF TGTGCCTGGAGTGTAGAACGGGGCTGGGGGCTCTCGAGCTCCTATAATTCACCCCTCCACTTT NA TRBV30 NA TRBJ1-6
CASSIGSPPGEKLFF TGTGCCAGTAGTATCGGGTCGCCACCCGGTGAAAAACTGTTTTTT NA TRBV19 NA TRBJ1-4
CASSLGQGAGYTF TGTGCCAGCAGCTTAGGACAGGGGGCTGGCTACACCTTC TRBD1 TRBV7-2 NA TRBJ1-2
CASSIERGPSNEQFF TGTGCCAGTAGTATAGAGCGGGGGCCTTCCAATGAGCAGTTCTTC NA TRBV19 NA TRBJ2-1
CASSHRTGRAYYGYTF TGTGCCAGCAGCCACAGGACAGGGCGAGCCTACTATGGCTACACCTTC TRBD1 TRBV14 NA TRBJ1-2
CASSLGGASTDTQYF TGTGCCAGCAGCTTGGGCGGGGCTAGCACAGATACGCAGTATTTT NA TRBV7-3 NA TRBJ2-3
CASSKGKTGGAMDTEAFF TGTGCCAGCAGCAAAGGGAAGACAGGGGGTGCGATGGACACTGAAGCTTTCTTT NA TRBV21-1 once TRBJ1-1
CASSPMGGNYGYTF TGTGCCAGCAGCCCCATGGGAGGGAACTATGGCTACACCTTC NA TRBV7-9 NA TRBJ1-2
CASSEIGPARGRGYTF TGTGCCAGCAGTGAAATAGGGCCCGCACGGGGTCGTGGCTACACCTTC NA TRBV6-1 NA TRBJ1-2
CASSQGAGAQAFF TGTGCCAGCAGCCAAGGGGCAGGGGCTCAAGCTTTCTTT NA TRBV3-1/TRBV3-2 NA TRBJ1-1
CASRGLAGAVEETQYF TGTGCCAGCAGAGGACTAGCGGGGGCCGTAGAAGAGACCCAGTACTTC TRBD2 TRBV28 NA TRBJ2-5
CAISAEGGERETQYF TGTGCCATCAGTGCGGAGGGGGGGGAACGAGAGACCCAGTACTTC NA TRBV10-3 NA TRBJ2-5
CASSNPGGPSYGYTF TGTGCCAGCAGCAACCCAGGGGGCCCTAGCTATGGCTACACCTTC TRBD1 TRBV6-5 NA TRBJ1-2
CASSSPRGEKLFF TGTGCCAGCAGCTCCCCCCGGGGTGAAAAACTGTTTTTT NA TRBV13 NA TRBJ1-4
CASGPGLANVGELFF TGTGCCAGCGGCCCGGGACTAGCGAACGTCGGGGAGCTGTTTTTT TRBD2 TRBV2 NA TRBJ2-2
CASSPAPVGANSYEQYF TGTGCCAGCAGCCCTGCTCCTGTGGGGGCAAACTCCTACGAGCAGTACTTC NA TRBV11-2 NA TRBJ2-7
CASSSLRGPSSPLHF TGTGCCAGCAGTAGCCTCAGGGGCCCCTCTTCACCCCTCCACTTT NA TRBV6-5 NA TRBJ1-6
CASSQARGASSGNTIYF TGCGCCAGCAGCCAGGCCCGGGGGGCAAGCTCTGGAAACACCATATATTTT NA TRBV4-1 NA TRBJ1-3
CASSTIRGNDEQYF TGTGCCAGCTCGACGATCAGAGGGAACGACGAGCAGTACTTC NA TRBV18 NA TRBJ2-7
CASSPVTAGIYGYTF TGCGCCAGCAGCCCTGTAACCGCCGGGATCTATGGCTACACCTTC NA TRBV4-3 NA TRBJ1-2
CASSQQELWRGGTEAFF TGTGCCAGCAGCCAACAAGAGTTGTGGAGGGGAGGTACTGAAGCTTTCTTT NA TRBV14 few TRBJ1-1
CASSLGGTGGETEAFF TGTGCCAGCAGTTTAGGCGGGACAGGGGGTGAGACTGAAGCTTTCTTT TRBD1 TRBV28 NA TRBJ1-1
CASSSPPGQRSPNTEAFF TGTGCCAGCAGCTCCCCCCCAGGTCAAAGAAGTCCGAACACTGAAGCTTTCTTT NA TRBV7-8 NA TRBJ1-1
CAISEPGSASSYEQYF TGTGCCATCAGTGAGCCGGGGTCAGCGAGCTCCTACGAGCAGTACTTC NA TRBV10-3 few TRBJ2-7
CASSVVEYNEQFF TGTGCCAGCAGCGTAGTGGAGTACAATGAGCAGTTCTTC NA TRBV9 NA TRBJ2-1
CASSLSTGGAIYTF TGTGCCAGCAGCTTAAGCACGGGGGGTGCAATCTACACCTTC NA TRBV11-2 NA TRBJ1-2
CASSPESSGGAGYEQYF TGTGCCAGCTCACCAGAGTCTAGCGGGGGGGCCGGGTACGAGCAGTACTTC TRBD2 TRBV18 NA TRBJ2-7
CAISESGTSGNTIYF TGTGCCATCAGTGAGTCCGGGACATCCGGAAACACCATATATTTT NA TRBV10-3 NA TRBJ1-3
CASSLVSGDEQFF TGTGCCAGCAGCTTAGTTAGCGGGGATGAGCAGTTCTTC TRBD2 TRBV11-2 few TRBJ2-1
CASRDRGLGGELFF TGTGCCAGCAGGGACAGGGGGCTTGGCGGGGAGCTGTTTTTT TRBD1 TRBV2 NA TRBJ2-2
CASSVGSGSPSNQPQHF TGTGCCAGCAGCGTAGGTAGCGGTTCTCCGAGCAATCAGCCCCAGCATTTT NA TRBV9 few TRBJ1-5
CASSGQAGFSGANVLTF TGTGCCAGCAGCGGACAAGCCGGTTTCTCTGGGGCCAACGTCCTGACTTTC NA TRBV5-4 NA TRBJ2-6
CAITRDIYQPQHF TGTGCCATCACCCGGGACATCTATCAGCCCCAGCATTTT NA TRBV10-3 NA TRBJ1-5
CASSSPGGGAKGYTF TGTGCCAGCAGTTCCCCGGGAGGGGGCGCGAAGGGCTACACCTTC TRBD1 TRBV28 few TRBJ1-2
CASSHGQAIYYGYTF TGTGCCAGCAGCCATGGACAGGCAATCTACTATGGCTACACCTTC TRBD1 TRBV4-2 few TRBJ1-2
CASRTGLAGVYEQYF TGCGCCAGCAGGACGGGACTAGCGGGGGTGTACGAGCAGTACTTC TRBD2 TRBV10-2 NA TRBJ2-7
CAWSPGGQLNTEAFF TGTGCCTGGAGCCCAGGGGGGCAGCTGAACACTGAAGCTTTCTTT TRBD1 TRBV30 NA TRBJ1-1
CASAGSYNSPLHF TGCGCCAGCGCAGGCTCCTATAATTCACCCCTCCACTTT NA TRBV10-2 NA TRBJ1-6
CASSFGGRTGAEGYTF TGTGCCAGCAGTTTCGGAGGCCGGACAGGGGCGGAGGGCTACACCTTC TRBD1 TRBV6-5 NA TRBJ1-2
CASSQSHNSVADTQYF TGTGCCAGCAGCCAATCCCATAATAGCGTCGCAGATACGCAGTATTTT NA TRBV3-1/TRBV3-2 NA TRBJ2-3
CASGQGTDTQYF TGCGCCAGCGGACAGGGCACAGATACGCAGTATTTT TRBD1 TRBV5-1 NA TRBJ2-3
CASSFVSASGADTQYF TGTGCCAGCAGCTTTGTCTCGGCTAGCGGGGCAGATACGCAGTATTTT TRBD2 TRBV5-4 once TRBJ2-3
CASNKGGVNTEAFF TGTGCCAGCAACAAGGGAGGGGTGAACACTGAAGCTTTCTTT NA TRBV9 NA TRBJ1-1
CASSYRTEQETQYF TGTGCCAGCAGCTACAGGACAGAACAAGAGACCCAGTACTTC NA TRBV11-2 NA TRBJ2-5
CASSQDPRAGTPNTGELFF TGTGCCAGCAGCCAAGACCCCAGGGCAGGAACGCCGAACACCGGGGAGCTGTTTTTT NA TRBV3-1/TRBV3-2 NA TRBJ2-2
CASSLSGGAEETQYF TGTGCCAGCAGTTTAAGCGGGGGGGCCGAGGAGACCCAGTACTTC TRBD2 TRBV2 once TRBJ2-5
CASSLAKQGWNEQFF TGTGCCAGCAGCTTGGCCAAGCAGGGTTGGAATGAGCAGTTCTTC NA TRBV5-6 NA TRBJ2-1
CASSLPTGEKLFF TGCGCCAGCAGCCTTCCAACCGGGGAAAAACTGTTTTTT NA TRBV4-1 NA TRBJ1-4
CASSPSEDYGYTF TGTGCCAGCTCACCATCGGAGGACTATGGCTACACCTTC NA TRBV18 NA TRBJ1-2
CASSQKTGGREKLFF TGCGCCAGCAGCCAAAAAACAGGGGGCCGGGAAAAACTGTTTTTT TRBD1 TRBV4-1 NA TRBJ1-4
CASSWDFQETQYF TGTGCCAGCAGTTGGGACTTCCAAGAGACCCAGTACTTC NA TRBV6-5 NA TRBJ2-5
CASSTGTGPGNTIYF TGTGCCAGCAGCACCGGGACAGGGCCTGGAAACACCATATATTTT TRBD1 TRBV11-2 NA TRBJ1-3
CASSQTILSSGELFF TGCGCCAGCAGCCAAACAATCCTGTCGTCCGGGGAGCTGTTTTTT NA TRBV4-3 NA TRBJ2-2
CASSEYSPGTSGGPRGTQYF TGTGCCAGCAGTGAATACAGTCCCGGGACTAGCGGGGGGCCTCGCGGGACCCAGTACTTC TRBD2 TRBV6-1 NA TRBJ2-5
CSANSRPTEAFF TGCAGCGCTAACTCCAGGCCAACTGAAGCTTTCTTT NA TRBV29-1 NA TRBJ1-1